These T cell receptor beta chains were read from a single sample in a study. Each CDR3 protein is one row after TCRdb ran MiXCR on the RT-PCR reads. The sample contains about 680,000 distinct CDR3 sequences, 11% to 15% of which appear only once. The sequenced material came from memory CD4+ T cells from blood. The receptor set was obtained from a female donor in good health, serving as a healthy control. Both conserved end residues are part of each CDR3. A D gene is named only where the DNA matches it firmly. Size values are once, few and many counts, or a class for expanded clones, and some rows have none.

many	TRBV10-1	NA	TRBJ2-7	CAWEDPRREQYF	TGCGCCTGGGAGGATCCCAGACGCGAGCAGTACTTC
NA	TRBV2	NA	TRBJ1-4	CASSDLGTSSGEKLFF	TGTGCCAGCAGTGATTTAGGGACATCTTCGGGTGAAAAACTGTTTTTT
NA	TRBV11-2	TRBD2	TRBJ2-5	CASSSSQRGETQYF	TGTGCCAGCAGCTCCAGCCAGCGGGGGGAGACCCAGTACTTC
few	TRBV20-1	NA	TRBJ2-1	CSAMGDSQTPSYNEQFF	TGCAGTGCTATGGGGGACTCACAAACCCCCTCCTACAATGAGCAGTTCTTC
NA	TRBV5-1	TRBD1	TRBJ1-2	CASSTPGQGVDGYTF	TGCGCCAGCAGCACCCCGGGACAGGGGGTTGATGGCTACACCTTC
few	TRBV9	NA	TRBJ2-7	CASSREIDRPYEQYF	TGTGCCAGCAGCCGCGAGATCGACAGGCCTTACGAGCAGTACTTC
few	TRBV10-2	NA	TRBJ2-6	CASVAGSGANVLTF	TGCGCCAGCGTGGCAGGCTCTGGGGCCAACGTCCTGACTTTC
few	TRBV20-1	NA	TRBJ2-7	CSGTGSFHEQYF	TGCAGTGGAACGGGGTCCTTCCACGAGCAGTACTTC
NA	TRBV5-1	TRBD1	TRBJ1-5	CASSLQGAGEPQHF	TGCGCCAGCAGCTTACAGGGGGCAGGAGAGCCCCAGCATTTT
NA	TRBV4-1	TRBD1	TRBJ1-5	CASSHQTGTRGAQHF	TGCGCCAGCAGCCACCAGACAGGGACTAGGGGGGCCCAGCATTTT
NA	TRBV24-1	TRBD1	TRBJ2-1	CATSATGAHYNEQFF	TGTGCCACCAGCGCGACAGGGGCTCACTACAATGAGCAGTTCTTC
many	TRBV20-1	NA	TRBJ2-6	CSAPGQSGANVLTF	TGCAGTGCTCCAGGACAGTCGGGGGCCAACGTCCTGACTTTC
many	TRBV5-1	TRBD1	TRBJ2-7	CASSTGTVSYEQYF	TGCGCCAGCTCAACCGGGACAGTGTCCTACGAGCAGTACTTC
few	TRBV6-2/TRBV6-3	TRBD1	TRBJ1-2	CASSSRTGEHGYTF	TGTGCCAGCAGTTCCAGGACAGGGGAGCATGGCTACACCTTC
few	TRBV2	NA	TRBJ2-1	CASSEATSWVNEQFF	TGTGCCAGCAGTGAAGCCACTAGCTGGGTTAATGAGCAGTTCTTC
many	TRBV9	NA	TRBJ2-5	CASSVVGGETQYF	TGTGCCAGCAGCGTGGTTGGGGGAGAGACCCAGTACTTC
few	TRBV20-1	NA	TRBJ2-5	CSARENPRALVETQYF	TGCAGTGCTAGAGAGAACCCCCGGGCCCTGGTGGAGACCCAGTACTTC
few	TRBV20-1	NA	TRBJ2-3	CSASGAQGRSTDTQYF	TGCAGTGCTAGCGGGGCCCAGGGGCGAAGCACAGATACGCAGTATTTT
few	TRBV20-1	NA	TRBJ1-1	CSARLGAGDTEAFF	TGCAGTGCTAGGTTGGGGGCGGGTGACACTGAAGCTTTCTTT
NA	TRBV7-9	TRBD1	TRBJ1-1	CASSRTGRDTEAFF	TGTGCCAGCAGCCGGACAGGTCGGGACACTGAAGCTTTCTTT
many	TRBV4-2	NA	TRBJ2-5	CASSQDRREVGTQYF	TGTGCCAGCAGCCAAGATCGAAGGGAAGTCGGGACCCAGTACTTC
few	TRBV4-3	NA	TRBJ1-3	CASSQGPASSGNTIYF	TGCGCCAGCAGCCAAGGTCCGGCGAGCTCTGGAAACACCATATATTTT
once	TRBV5-1	TRBD1	TRBJ2-3	CASSTPTGQTRDTQYF	TGCGCCAGCAGCACCCCGACAGGGCAGACGAGAGATACGCAGTATTTT
NA	TRBV27	NA	TRBJ1-5	CASRPGYSNQPQHF	TGTGCCAGCAGACCGGGATATAGCAATCAGCCCCAGCATTTT
many	TRBV5-6	NA	TRBJ2-1	CASSLASRGGTGYNEQFF	TGTGCCAGCAGCTTGGCCAGTAGAGGCGGGACGGGCTACAATGAGCAGTTCTTC
few	TRBV30	NA	TRBJ2-3	CAWSVYGAADTQYF	TGTGCCTGGAGTGTATATGGAGCGGCAGATACGCAGTATTTT
NA	TRBV4-2	TRBD2	TRBJ2-7	CASSQDRGTSRREQYF	TGTGCCAGCAGCCAAGATCGGGGGACTAGTCGAAGGGAGCAGTACTTC
many	TRBV6-6	NA	TRBJ2-6	CASSSVSGANVLTF	TGTGCCAGCAGTTCAGTCTCTGGGGCCAACGTCCTGACTTTC
NA	TRBV10-3	NA	TRBJ2-7	CAISAHWDPYEQYF	TGTGCCATCAGCGCTCACTGGGATCCCTACGAGCAGTACTTC
NA	TRBV4-3	TRBD2	TRBJ2-5	CASTPAGGLETQYF	TGCGCCAGCACCCCAGCGGGAGGCCTAGAGACCCAGTACTTC
many	TRBV7-3	TRBD1	TRBJ2-3	CASSPRQGGTDTQYF	TGTGCCAGCAGCCCCAGACAGGGTGGCACAGATACGCAGTATTTT
many	TRBV7-2	NA	TRBJ2-3	CASSSQSTDTQYF	TGTGCCAGCAGTTCACAGTCCACAGATACGCAGTATTTT
NA	TRBV2	NA	TRBJ1-3	CASTPGSYGNTIYF	TGTGCCAGCACCCCGGGGAGTTACGGAAACACCATATATTTT
many	TRBV20-1	TRBD1	TRBJ2-7	CSASPRDRRYLYEQYF	TGCAGTGCTAGCCCACGGGACAGGCGGTACCTCTACGAGCAGTACTTC
few	TRBV5-6	TRBD1	TRBJ1-2	CASSFDREYYGYTF	TGTGCCAGCAGCTTCGACAGGGAGTACTATGGCTACACCTTC
few	TRBV6-2/TRBV6-3	TRBD2	TRBJ2-4	CASSLSGSVKNIQYF	TGTGCCAGCAGTCTCAGCGGGAGTGTCAAAAACATTCAGTACTTC
NA	TRBV28	NA	TRBJ1-3	CASSSWTEPSGNTIYF	TGTGCCAGCAGTTCCTGGACAGAACCCTCTGGAAACACCATATATTTT
NA	TRBV20-1	NA	TRBJ2-3	CSARDWAGGTDTQYF	TGCAGTGCTAGAGATTGGGCAGGCGGCACAGATACGCAGTATTTT
many	TRBV5-1	NA	TRBJ2-1	CASSGGGYNEQFF	TGTGCCAGCTCGGGGGGCGGCTACAATGAGCAGTTCTTC
many	TRBV28	TRBD1	TRBJ2-1	CASGTGGWSEQFF	TGTGCCAGCGGGACAGGGGGCTGGAGTGAGCAGTTCTTC
NA	TRBV5-4	NA	TRBJ2-1	CASSLANIDNEQFF	TGTGCCAGCAGCTTGGCCAATATAGACAATGAGCAGTTCTTC
many	TRBV7-2	NA	TRBJ2-7	CASSFYGAGRKGYEQYF	TGTGCCAGCAGCTTTTATGGAGCGGGCCGAAAGGGCTACGAGCAGTACTTC
NA	TRBV24-1	TRBD2	TRBJ2-3	CATSDSGRALTDTQYF	TGTGCCACCAGTGACAGCGGGAGGGCTCTCACAGATACGCAGTATTTT
many	TRBV4-3	NA	TRBJ1-3	CASSQLTGNSGNTIYF	TGCGCCAGCAGCCAGTTGACGGGGAACTCTGGAAACACCATATATTTT
NA	TRBV4-2	TRBD1	TRBJ1-4	CASSQETGTGENEKLFF	TGTGCCAGCAGCCAAGAGACCGGGACAGGGGAAAATGAAAAACTGTTTTTT
NA	TRBV20-1	TRBD1	TRBJ1-2	CSASQRQGTYGYTF	TGCAGTGCGAGCCAACGACAGGGCACCTATGGCTACACCTTC
NA	TRBV5-1	TRBD1	TRBJ2-2	CASSPGGADTGELFF	TGCGCCAGCAGCCCAGGGGGCGCGGACACCGGGGAGCTGTTTTTT
NA	TRBV10-3	NA	TRBJ2-3	CAITLGGGATDTQYF	TGTGCCATCACCCTTGGTGGGGGAGCAACAGATACGCAGTATTTT
few	TRBV6-6	TRBD1	TRBJ1-5	CASSYGQGIGFSNQPQHF	TGTGCCAGCAGTTACGGACAGGGGATCGGTTTTAGCAATCAGCCCCAGCATTTT
NA	TRBV4-3	TRBD1	TRBJ1-4	CASSQAEGASNEKLFF	TGCGCCAGCAGCCAAGCCGAGGGGGCTTCTAATGAAAAACTGTTTTTT
many	TRBV7-2	TRBD1	TRBJ2-3	CASSSRQGENTQYF	TGTGCCAGCAGCTCCAGACAGGGGGAAAATACGCAGTATTTT
many	TRBV28	NA	TRBJ2-3	CASSLTQRTDTQYF	TGTGCCAGCAGTTTAACCCAGCGGACGGATACGCAGTATTTT
few	TRBV5-1	TRBD1	TRBJ1-2	CASSSGQGANGYTF	TGCGCCAGCAGCTCCGGACAGGGGGCGAATGGCTACACCTTC
NA	TRBV20-1	NA	TRBJ2-3	CSAHRDTDTQYF	TGCAGTGCTCACAGGGACACAGATACGCAGTATTTT
few	TRBV12-3/TRBV12-4	TRBD1	TRBJ2-1	CASRPEGAEQFF	TGTGCCAGCAGACCCGAGGGGGCTGAGCAGTTCTTC
few	TRBV11-2	TRBD2	TRBJ2-1	CASSLDRLAGEQFF	TGTGCCAGCAGCTTAGATCGTCTAGCGGGCGAGCAGTTCTTC
NA	TRBV10-3	TRBD2	TRBJ2-3	CAISELAGIGDTQYF	TGTGCCATCAGTGAGCTAGCGGGAATAGGGGATACGCAGTATTTT
many	TRBV5-5	NA	TRBJ2-1	CASSLDQGSYNEQFF	TGTGCCAGCAGCTTGGATCAGGGCTCCTACAATGAGCAGTTCTTC